Listed below are T cell receptor beta chains from one sample, sequenced in a study of cytomegalovirus exposure and HLA in healthy donors. Profiled with immunoSEQ multiplex PCR; TCRdb holds only in-frame clones, not every one. Among tens of thousands of clones listed, about 97% were seen once. The sample was PBMCs. Source of these receptors: a young woman in good health and CMV-seropositive. Each CDR3 is given with its conserved first and last residue. Each record gives: CDR3 DNA, CDR3 protein, D gene, J gene, V gene, clone size. D genes are given only for firm matches. Size tells how often a clone was seen (once, few, many) or the class of an expanded clone, and some rows leave it out.

TGTGCCAGCAGCTTGGGTAGCGGGGTTAGCACAGATACGCAGTATTTT,CASSLGSGVSTDTQYF,TRBD2,TRBJ2-3,TRBV7-6,.
TGCGCCAGCAGCCACTACAGGGGGGAAGGTGAAAAACTGTTTTTT,CASSHYRGEGEKLFF,TRBD1,TRBJ1-4,TRBV4-1,.
TGTGCCAGCAGCCCTGTTGGGGCGAACAATTCACCCCTCCACTTT,CASSPVGANNSPLHF,.,TRBJ1-6,TRBV27,.
TGCAGCGTTGAAGGCGGGGTGGCCGAGCAGTACTTC,CSVEGGVAEQYF,.,TRBJ2-7,TRBV29-1,.
TGCGCCAGCAGCCAGTCCCTGGGACAGGGTTTCTACGAGCAGTACTTC,CASSQSLGQGFYEQYF,TRBD1,TRBJ2-7,TRBV5-1,.
TGTGCCAGCCTAGCGGGACCGTACAATGAGCAGTTCTTC,CASLAGPYNEQFF,TRBD2,TRBJ2-1,TRBV28,.
TGTGCCAGTAGTATTCGCGGGAGAGGTTCAGATACGCAGTATTTT,CASSIRGRGSDTQYF,TRBD2,TRBJ2-3,TRBV19,.
TGTGCCAGCAGCGGACAGGGGGATGGCTACACCTTC,CASSGQGDGYTF,TRBD1,TRBJ1-2,TRBV28,.
TGTGCCAGCAGTGAAGCGCGACTAGCGGCCTTCCAAGAGACCCAGTACTTC,CASSEARLAAFQETQYF,TRBD2,TRBJ2-5,TRBV6-1,.
TGTGCCAGCAGTTCCCGAAATCGGGGGTCCAGCAATGGCTACACCTTC,CASSSRNRGSSNGYTF,.,TRBJ1-2,TRBV6-5,.
TGTGCCAGCACCGATCCGGGACAGGGGGCAACTAATGAAAAACTGTTTTTT,CASTDPGQGATNEKLFF,TRBD1,TRBJ1-4,TRBV28,.
TGTGCCAGCAGTTCGTCTCCAGGGGGTATTTACAATCAGCCCCAGCATTTT,CASSSSPGGIYNQPQHF,TRBD1,TRBJ1-5,TRBV27,.
TGTGCCAGCAGACGGGACTGGCCCACCGGGGAGCTGTTTTTT,CASRRDWPTGELFF,.,TRBJ2-2,TRBV11-2,.
TGTGCCAGCAGCCCAAAAACCGGGACAGAGCACGGCTACACCTTC,CASSPKTGTEHGYTF,TRBD1,TRBJ1-2,TRBV16,.
TGTGCCAGCAGCGTAGGACGGGGGAGGGCCAACGTCCTGACTTTC,CASSVGRGRANVLTF,.,TRBJ2-6,TRBV9,.
TGTGCCAGCAGCTTCTTACTGCAGCTTTCAGGTGAAGCTTTCTTT,CASSFLLQLSGEAFF,.,TRBJ1-1,TRBV7-2,.
TGTGCCAGCAGACCGACCCTCGACACGAACCGGAGGGGCTACACCTTC,CASRPTLDTNRRGYTF,.,TRBJ1-2,TRBV2,.
TGTGCCAGCAGCGGTACTACCCGGGACAGGGAAAGAAACACCATATATTTT,CASSGTTRDRERNTIYF,TRBD1,TRBJ1-3,TRBV13,.
TGTGCCAGCGGCAAACTAGCGGGAGGCTCCTACGAGCAGTACTTC,CASGKLAGGSYEQYF,TRBD2,TRBJ2-7,TRBV11-2,.
TGTGCCAGCAGTGAAGCGCGGAGTAATGAAAAACTGTTTTTT,CASSEARSNEKLFF,.,TRBJ1-4,TRBV6-1,.
TGTGCCAGCAGCTTAGACCAGGCGGCGGGCACTGAAGCTTTCTTT,CASSLDQAAGTEAFF,.,TRBJ1-1,TRBV11-2,.
TGTGCCAGCAGCTTAGACAGGGTGCCCTACGAGCAGTACTTC,CASSLDRVPYEQYF,.,TRBJ2-7,TRBV7-9,.
TGTGCCAGTAGTGTCCCGGGACTAGTGACGAGCGAGCAGTACTTC,CASSVPGLVTSEQYF,TRBD2,TRBJ2-7,TRBV19,.
TGCGCCAGCAGCACCCTGTGGACTAGCGAAATCCACGAGCAGTACTTC,CASSTLWTSEIHEQYF,TRBD2,TRBJ2-7,TRBV4-1,once
TGTGCCATCAGTGAAGCAGGGCCAGATACGCAGTATTTT,CAISEAGPDTQYF,.,TRBJ2-3,TRBV10-3,.
TGTGCCAGCAGCTTTGGAGGGGGGGGCGGAGGCACAGATACGCAGTATTTT,CASSFGGGGGGTDTQYF,.,TRBJ2-3,TRBV11-3,.
TGTGCCAGCAGGATGACAGGGAGGTTGGACGAGCAGTACTTC,CASRMTGRLDEQYF,.,TRBJ2-7,TRBV6-5,.
TGTGCCAGCAGCTCGTTAGGACAGAGCAACTATGGCTACACCTTC,CASSSLGQSNYGYTF,.,TRBJ1-2,TRBV5-6,.
TGTGCCAGCAGTACTGACAGGAGACTCAATGAAAAACTGTTTTTT,CASSTDRRLNEKLFF,.,TRBJ1-4,TRBV6-5,.
TGTGCCAGCAGTTTTCCGGGACTAGCGGACCACTCCTACGAGCAGTACTTC,CASSFPGLADHSYEQYF,TRBD2,TRBJ2-7,TRBV28,once
TGTGCCAGCAGTAGGACAGGGGGCCTTGGCTACACCTTC,CASSRTGGLGYTF,TRBD1,TRBJ1-2,TRBV6-5,.
TGTGCCAGCAGCTTAGACGGCGGGGAGCTGTTTTTT,CASSLDGGELFF,.,TRBJ2-2,TRBV13,.
TGTGCCAGCAGCCTGGATGAAGCGGGAGGGCTCTACGAGCAGTACTTC,CASSLDEAGGLYEQYF,TRBD2,TRBJ2-7,TRBV7-9,.
TGTGCCAGCAGCGACCCTGGGGAGGGGGCAGATACGCAGTATTTT,CASSDPGEGADTQYF,.,TRBJ2-3,TRBV9,.
TGCAGCGTAGGGGTTAGGCCCACAGATACGCAGTATTTT,CSVGVRPTDTQYF,.,TRBJ2-3,TRBV29-1,once
TGTGCCAGTAGTATCGGAGGGATGAGCAATCAGCCCCAGCATTTT,CASSIGGMSNQPQHF,.,TRBJ1-5,TRBV19,.
TGTGCCAGCGCCCGTCCGGTAGCGGGAGGGTACGAGCAGTACTTC,CASARPVAGGYEQYF,TRBD2,TRBJ2-7,TRBV7-8,once
TGTGCCAGCAGTGAAGCGGCTACCCAGGCCCCCTATGGCTACACCTTC,CASSEAATQAPYGYTF,.,TRBJ1-2,TRBV2,.
TGTGCCAGCAGCCAAGCACAGGGGTGGACCGGGGAGCTGTTTTTT,CASSQAQGWTGELFF,TRBD1,TRBJ2-2,TRBV14,.
TGTGCCACCCTCGGGACAGGGACCTACGAGCAGTACTTC,CATLGTGTYEQYF,TRBD1,TRBJ2-7,TRBV28,.
TGTGCCAGCAGCTTAACCCCCGGGACAGGGAGTTCGGGGCAGTACTTC,CASSLTPGTGSSGQYF,TRBD1,TRBJ2-7,TRBV11-2,.
TGTGCCAGCAGCTTAGCAGGGGGCGCTAACTATGGCTACACCTTC,CASSLAGGANYGYTF,TRBD1,TRBJ1-2,TRBV7-2,.
TGTGCCAGCAGTTTATTAGGACTAGCGGGACCCTACGAGCAGTACTTC,CASSLLGLAGPYEQYF,TRBD2,TRBJ2-7,TRBV27,.
TGTGCCTTTACCAGGGACAGACGACTCAATACTGAAGCTTTCTTT,CAFTRDRRLNTEAFF,TRBD1,TRBJ1-1,TRBV6-4,.
TGTGCCAGCAGTTACAGGGGGGGGAACACTGAAGCTTTCTTT,CASSYRGGNTEAFF,TRBD1,TRBJ1-1,TRBV28,.
TGTGCCAGCAGTTACCTAGCGGGAGGGTCCTACAATGAGCAGTTCTTC,CASSYLAGGSYNEQFF,TRBD2,TRBJ2-1,TRBV6-5,.